This entry is about one T cell receptor (beta chain). These data belong to a study of cytomegalovirus exposure and HLA in healthy donors. The PCR made use of 60 Vbeta and 13 Jbeta primers. Sequencing was performed with immunoSEQ multiplex PCR; in TCRdb, only in-frame clones are kept and a portion is missing. The sample holds fewer than 200,000 clones, roughly 85% seen once. The source is a man aged 35-49 years in good health and CMV-seropositive. The specimen was PBMCs.

The CDR3, as DNA: TGCGCCAGCAGCCAGGGAGGTTCAACTGAAGCTTTCTTT. It yields the protein CASSQGGSTEAFF. The chain links TRBV10-1 to TRBJ1-1; D might be TRBD1 (5 bases). In germline, CDR1 is WNHNN, CDR2 SYGVQD (reference sequence). The CDR3 consists of 13 residues. Between the trimmed V and J ends, which lost 6 bases and 5 bases, there was a span of 13 bases.